The present entry profiles one T cell receptor beta chain with its context. What it binds is not known. This sample's treatment: over 15 received Ad26.COV2.S at low or high dose, single or two shots; roughly five received placebo; per-sample allocation not given. It was on day 63 after the first vaccine or placebo injection that samples were taken. The donor was a Boston adult aged 18-55 years. Clones were sequenced by immunoSEQ multiplex PCR, and TCRdb holds only the in-frame ones, with some missing. In the table there are roughly 400,000 clones, roughly 87% of which are singletons. This sample is drawn from a study of Ad26.COV2.S vaccination and SARS-CoV-2 variants. Looking at the study overall: Donor got 5x10^10 or 1x10^11 viral particles of Ad26.COV2.S.

Regarding the study as a whole: Recipients of vaccine and of placebo showed similar breadth of their non-spike TCR repertoires.

Source: peripheral blood, taken in a trial of Ad26.COV2.S vaccine versus placebo. This clonotype originated in a person aged 18-60 years who received the Ad26.COV2.S COVID-19 vaccine or a placebo.

The CDR3 DNA reads as TGTGCCAGCAGCTCCGGGACTCCTAACAATGAGCAGTTCTTC. Protein: CASSSGTPNNEQFF. V gene TRBV7-6 combines with J gene TRBJ2-1; a possible D gene is TRBD2 (6 bases). The V end was cut by 4 bases, the J end by 5 bases, with 12 bases between. In germline, CDR1 is SGHVS, CDR2 FNYEAQ. The CDR3 loop spans 14 amino acids.